Below, 23 T cell receptor beta chains from the same sample are listed, as sequenced in a study of CD8+ T cells in alopecia areata listed by TCRdb under 2018. Cells from pooled mouse cutaneous lymph nodes were stained for CD4, CD8alpha, NKG2D, NKG2ACE and other markers and then sorted on a BD Influx. Library preparation was by the immunoSEQ multiplex PCR assay. RNA was extracted from all samples and reverse transcribed into cDNA, which served as template for TCR sequencing. Drawn from immuneACCESS, this table holds only the in-frame rearrangements with V and J called that TCRdb kept. Clones are partly lost; checked studies trace under half to an unresolved V gene and leave the rest unexplained. This sample has 200,000 to 300,000 clones in the table, none counted a single time. The ten top clones hold roughly 1.2% of the sample. The sample consisted of CD4+ T cells sorted from a lymph node. Every receptor here comes from a C3H/HeJ mouse with alopecia areata. Mice from this strain have the MHC haplotype H2-k.

Comments on this clone: Genes here carry mouse names. The read halts 4 residues ahead of the CDR3 end, with the missing end drawn from the germline J gene. The chain combines TRBV13-2 with TRBJ1-2, with D unresolved. Germline assignment: CDR1 NNHNN and CDR2 SYGAGS (reference sequence). CDR3 length: 14 amino acids. Trimming left V 3 bases short and J 0 bases short, with 9 bases between. The CDR3 sequence is CASGVGVANSDYTF. The CDR3 bases that were read are TGTGCCAGCGGTGTTGGGGTAGCAAACTCC.

This clone has more than one count but fewer than ten. Mouse germline and gene names are used. The observed sequence ends 4 residues before the CDR3 terminus, with the missing tail filled in from the germline J gene. The rearrangement links TRBV5 to TRBJ1-1, with 11 bases matching TRBD1. Germline lookup yields CDR1 LGHNA and CDR2 YNLKQL (reference sequence). Unmatched junction bases numbered 7, after V lost 1 base and J lost 3 bases. CDR3 length: 17 residues. CDR3 residues: CASSQGTGGIGDTEVFF. CDR3 DNA, as far as it was read: TGTGCCAGCAGCCAAGGGACAGGGGGCATCGGAGACACA.

Turning to this clone: The genes and germline here are from mouse. The sequenced fragment ends 4 residues before the CDR3 boundary, so the rest is inferred from the germline J gene. The chain carries TRBV29 and TRBJ1-1, with D possibly being TRBD1 (6 bases). Trimming shortened V by 4 bases and J by 0 bases, and 9 bases separated the two germline ends. Germline loops: CDR1 MSHET, CDR2 SYDVDS. This CDR3 spans 14 amino acids. The DNA read from the CDR3 is TGTGCTAGCAGTTCACAGGGTGCAAACACA. Residues: CASSSQGANT. The full-length CDR3 reads as CASSSQGANTEVFF.

This clone was observed a handful of times. The germline and genes are mouse ones. With the read ending 4 residues before the CDR3 end, the germline J gene is used to fill in that end. This chain connects TRBV13-1 to TRBJ2-3; TRBD1 is a possible D gene (6 bases). Germline V CDR1 and CDR2: NSHNY, SYGAGN. The V and J ends lost 4 bases and 0 bases respectively, with 12 bases between them. The CDR3 has 15 residues. Incomplete CDR3 DNA: TGTGCCAGCAGTCCTACAGGGCGAAGTGCAGAA. Translating it yields CASSPTGRSAE. The CDR3 reads in full as CASSPTGRSAETLYF.

With regard to this clone: Each gene name is a mouse one. The read falls 4 residues short of the CDR3 end, and the missing part is taken from the germline J gene. The V gene is TRBV13-2, the J gene TRBJ2-5; TRBD2 matches 8 bases. Germline CDR1 reads NNHNN; CDR2 reads SYGAGS (reference sequence). V lost 0 bases to trimming and J lost 0 bases; unmatched junction nucleotides: 3. The CDR3 loop spans 16 amino acids. The CDR3 sequence: CASGDGGTGNQDTQYF. Partial CDR3 DNA: TGTGCCAGCGGTGATGGCGGGACTGGTAACCAAGAC.

This clone was picked up a small number of times. Any gene name here is a mouse gene name. The read ends 4 residues early relative to the CDR3; the germline J gene fills the gap. Other nucleotide sequences from this sample produce the same CDR3. The chain recombines TRBV13-1 with TRBJ2-1; 9 bases line up with TRBD2. In germline, CDR1 is NSHNY, CDR2 SYGAGN. V shed 6 bases and J 4 bases; nucleotides not matched to a gene: 5. CDR3 size: 14 residues. The sequenced CDR3 bases are TGTGCCAGCACGCCTGGGGGGGATTATGCT. It specifies CASTPGGDYA. The CDR3, in full, reads CASTPGGDYAEQFF.

Details on this clone: Mouse gene names and germline throughout. The sequenced fragment ends 4 residues before the CDR3 boundary, so the rest is inferred from the germline J gene. The chain combines TRBV5 with TRBJ2-5, with D maybe TRBD1 (5 bases). Germline V gene sequence: CDR1 LGHNA, CDR2 YNLKQL (reference sequence). The CDR3 consists of 15 residues. The covered CDR3 bases are TGTGCCAGCAGCCAAGATGCCGGACAAAAAGAC. As protein: CASSQDAGQKD. The whole CDR3 is CASSQDAGQKDTQYF.

There are a few counts of this clone. Gene names denote mouse genes. The observed sequence ends 4 residues before the CDR3 terminus, with the missing tail filled in from the germline J gene. The chain joins TRBV31 to TRBJ2-2; D unresolved. Trimming took 0 bases from V and 1 from J, leaving 6 bases between them. Per germline, CDR1 GKSSPN and CDR2 SITVG. CDR3 size: 14 residues. The CDR3 spells CAWSLMGNTGQLYF. CDR3 bases read: TGTGCCTGGAGTCTAATGGGAAACACCGGG.

A remark on this clone: Gene names refer to mouse genes. The read finishes 4 residues shy of the CDR3 end, and the germline J gene is used to complete it. The chain recombines TRBV1 with TRBJ1-4; TRBD1 is a possible D gene (6 bases). Germline lookup yields CDR1 NSQYPW and CDR2 LRSPGD (reference sequence). The CDR3 runs to 16 residues. The CDR3 here is CTCSAGTGGAIERLFF. CDR3 DNA (partial): TGCACCTGCAGTGCCGGGACTGGGGGGGCGATCGAA.

Concerning this clone: Gene and germline names: mouse. The missing CDR3 end, 4 residues past where the read stops, is filled in from the germline J gene. The chain recombines TRBV31 with TRBJ2-2; tentatively, D is TRBD1 (5 bases). Per germline, CDR1 GKSSPN and CDR2 SITVG. V shed 1 base and J shed 1 base, with 7 bases lying between them. This CDR3 contains 14 residues. The covered CDR3 bases are TGTGCCTGGAGTCCGGACAAAAACACCGGG. Protein sequence: CAWSPDKNTG. The whole CDR3 protein reads CAWSPDKNTGQLYF.

Regarding this clone: Gene names refer to mouse genes. Read sequence stops 4 residues before the CDR3 end, and the germline J gene provides the missing end. This sequence joins TRBV4 and TRBJ1-2; 7 bases match TRBD1. Germline loops: CDR1 LGHDT, CDR2 YNNKQL (reference sequence). This CDR3 spans 13 amino acids. CDR3 loop: CASSRQGWSDYTF. Partial CDR3 DNA: TGTGCCAGCAGCCGACAGGGATGGTCC.

This clone has just a few counts. Any gene name here is a mouse gene name. The missing CDR3 end, 4 residues past where the read stops, is filled in from the germline J gene. The rearrangement joins TRBV5 to TRBJ2-2; TRBD1 matches at 8 bases. The CDR3 extends over 14 amino acids. Germline V CDR1 and CDR2: LGHNA, YNLKQL (reference sequence). The CDR3: CASSQDRVNGQLYF. The DNA read from the CDR3 is TGTGCCAGCAGCCAGGACAGGGTGAACGGG.

This clone was observed at least ten times. Mouse gene names apply. With the read ending 4 residues before the CDR3 end, the germline J gene is used to fill in that end. This rearrangement joins TRBV3 to TRBJ2-5, with 10 nucleotides matching TRBD2. V dropped 5 bases and J dropped 1; count of bases not matched to a gene: 6. The CDR3 loop spans 16 amino acids. Germline-derived CDR1 and CDR2 are SNHLY and FYNGKV (reference sequence). CDR3 sequence reads: CASSPRLGGYQDTQYF. The sequenced CDR3 bases are TGTGCCAGCAGCCCCAGACTGGGGGGCTACCAAGAC.

This clone has a handful of counts. Each gene name is a mouse one. The DNA read from the CDR3 is TGTGCCAGCGGTGGCGACAGGGCACCCTCC. Its translation: CASGGDRAPS. The entire CDR3 sequence reads CASGGDRAPSDYTF. V is TRBV13-2 and J is TRBJ1-2; TRBD1 aligns across 7 bases. Coverage ceases 4 residues before the CDR3 finishes, and the germline J gene fills in the end. Germline CDR1 and CDR2: NNHNN and SYGAGS (reference sequence). Trimming took 3 bases from V and 4 from J; bases not matched to a gene: 6. The CDR3 contains 14 residues.

Only a few counts were recorded for this clone. Gene names and germline refer to mouse. The sequence runs out 4 residues before the end of the CDR3; the remainder is reconstructed from the germline J gene. V and J are TRBV4 and TRBJ2-2; no definite D call. Germline V gives CDR1 LGHDT, CDR2 YNNKQL (reference sequence). The germline V and J ends were trimmed by 3 bases and 0 bases, with 2 bases remaining between them. The CDR3 spans 13 residues. The sequenced part of the CDR3 DNA is TGTGCCAGCAGCTACACAAACACCGGG. Residues: CASSYTNTG. The whole CDR3 region reads CASSYTNTGQLYF.

About this clone itself: The listed genes are named as in mouse. The sequenced part of the CDR3 DNA is TGTGCCAGCAGTGATGCACCCGGGACTGGGGTCTAT. This codes for CASSDAPGTGVY. The CDR3, in full, reads CASSDAPGTGVYEQYF. The V gene is TRBV13-1, the J gene TRBJ2-7, with 10 bases matching TRBD2. The read stops 4 residues short of the end of the CDR3; the missing end is completed from the germline J gene. Trimming at V came to 0 bases and at J to 3 bases, leaving 6 bases not matched to a gene. This CDR3 is 16 amino acids long. The germline V gene encodes CDR1 NSHNY and CDR2 SYGAGN.

For this clone: Germline and genes here are mouse. The sequence runs out 4 residues before the end of the CDR3; the remainder is reconstructed from the germline J gene. V and J are TRBV13-1 and TRBJ2-1, with a possible D match to TRBD2 (6 bases). V lost 0 bases and J 6 bases, leaving 13 bases between the germline ends. Germline values: CDR1 NSHNY, CDR2 SYGAGN. The CDR3 length is 15 residues. This CDR3 is CASSDGRGVGAEQFF. Incomplete CDR3 DNA: TGTGCCAGCAGTGATGGCCGGGGGGTCGGTGCT.

This clone was counted between two and nine times. Germline and genes: mouse. The observed sequence ends 4 residues before the CDR3 terminus, with the missing tail filled in from the germline J gene. The V gene is TRBV17, the J gene TRBJ2-1, with 10 bases matching TRBD2. CDR3 length: 15 amino acids. V trimming: 4 bases; J trimming: 6 bases; junction bases outside the gene matches: 6. The germline V gene has CDR1 MNHDT and CDR2 YYDKIL. The CDR3 loop reads CASSKGLGVIAEQFF. Incomplete CDR3 DNA: TGTGCTAGCAGTAAAGGACTGGGGGTGATTGCT.

Points on this clone: All gene names here are mouse names. The read falls 4 residues short of the CDR3 end, and the missing part is taken from the germline J gene. This CDR3 is also generated by other DNA sequences in the sample. V usage is TRBV13-1 and J usage is TRBJ2-1, with 8 bases identical to TRBD2. V lost 0 bases to trimming and J lost 4 bases; unmatched junction nucleotides: 3. Germline values: CDR1 NSHNY, CDR2 SYGAGN. The CDR3 is made up of 15 amino acids. The CDR3 bases that were read are TGTGCCAGCAGTGATGGGGGGGGCGCGTATGCT. Amino acids: CASSDGGGAYA. The full CDR3 protein reads CASSDGGGAYAEQFF.

This clone appeared a few times. The gene symbols are mouse symbols. The read halts 4 residues ahead of the CDR3 end, with the missing end drawn from the germline J gene. The chain uses TRBV13-2 and TRBJ1-2, with D unclear. CDR1 and CDR2 from the germline V gene are NNHNN and SYGAGS (reference sequence). The CDR3 consists of 14 residues. V lost 0 bases and J lost 4, with 10 bases in between. The CDR3 region is CASGDAYPASDYTF. CDR3 DNA, as far as it was read: TGTGCCAGCGGTGATGCATACCCAGCCTCC.

This clone has more than one count but fewer than ten. Gene names refer to mouse genes. The read is 4 residues too short to cover the CDR3 end, so that end is filled in from the germline J gene. V usage is TRBV31 and J usage is TRBJ2-1; D might be TRBD1 (5 bases). Per the germline V gene, CDR1 is GKSSPN and CDR2 is SITVG. Trimming shortened V by 1 base and J by 5 bases, and 9 bases separated the two germline ends. This CDR3 comprises 13 residues. The CDR3 loop is CAWSPGRNAEQFF. Partial CDR3 DNA: TGTGCCTGGAGTCCAGGGAGGAATGCT.

This clone was observed many times. Here the gene names and germline are mouse. The part of the CDR3 DNA that was read is TGTGCTAGCAGTAGTCACAGGGGAAACACCGGG. Translation: CASSSHRGNTG. The complete CDR3 sequence is CASSSHRGNTGQLYF. The chain links TRBV17 to TRBJ2-2; TRBD1 aligns across 7 bases. The read ends 4 residues before the CDR3 terminus; that terminus is restored from the germline J gene. Germline loops: CDR1 MNHDT, CDR2 YYDKIL. V was pared by 3 bases and J by 1 base, with 2 bases of the junction left unmatched. The CDR3 extends over 15 amino acids.

A note on this clone: Mouse names are used for the genes. Coverage ceases 4 residues before the CDR3 finishes, and the germline J gene fills in the end. Other DNA sequences in the same sample also yield this CDR3. This chain links TRBV31 with TRBJ2-1; 7 nucleotides line up with TRBD2. CDR1 and CDR2 from the germline V gene are GKSSPN and SITVG. The CDR3 contains 14 residues. Losses at the gene ends were 0 bases for V and 5 bases for J; bases not matched to a gene: 4. CDR3 amino acids: CAWSLRGGDAEQFF. The covered CDR3 bases are TGTGCCTGGAGTCTCCGGGGGGGGGATGCT.